Below are 15 T cell receptor beta chains sequenced from a single sample in a study of CD8+ T cells in alopecia areata (dated by TCRdb to 2017 to 2018). Library preparation employed the immunoSEQ multiplex PCR assay. For TCR sequencing, RNA was extracted from every sample and reverse transcribed into cDNA to serve as template. TCRdb's version of the immuneACCESS table is confined to in-frame rearrangements and falls short of the full clone set. An unresolved V gene accounts for under half of the shortfall where checked; the remainder is of unknown origin. Counted in this sample were some 150,000 clones; more than 45% of them appeared once. 19% of the sample comes from the top ten. The label giving this sample's time point can be read as: baseline before oral tofacitinib. This material consisted of CD8+ T cells sorted from blood, taken at week 0. The receptors originated from a human donor with alopecia areata.

The gene calls are TRBV7-9 and TRBJ2-7; maybe TRBD2 (6 bases). The germline V gene encodes CDR1 SEHNR and CDR2 FQNEAQ (reference sequence). V was pared by 5 bases and J by 1 base, with 15 bases between. The CDR3 runs to 15 residues. The CDR3 DNA sequence: TGTGCCAGCAGCCCCCCCGGCCGGGGGTCCTACGAGCAGTACTTC. Translating it yields CASSPPGRGSYEQYF.

This clone has only a few counts. This chain connects TRBV6-5 to TRBJ2-5; D remains unclear. This CDR3 region has 15 residues. Germline V gene data show CDR1 as MNHEY and CDR2 as SVGAGI. The V end was cut by 4 bases, the J end by 5 bases, with 17 bases between. CDR3 in amino acids: CASSSGVVRSETQYF. The CDR3 DNA is TGTGCCAGCAGTTCGGGTGTGGTACGGAGTGAGACCCAGTACTTC.

This clone occurred once. V is TRBV30 and J is TRBJ2-3; tentatively, D is TRBD1 (5 bases). Per the germline V gene, CDR1 is GTSNPN and CDR2 is SVGIG (reference sequence). CDR3 length equals 12 residues. Trimming left V 3 bases short and J 5 bases short, with 9 bases between. DNA for the CDR3: TGTGCCTGGAGCGAAGACAGAGATACGCAGTATTTT. The encoded protein is CAWSEDRDTQYF.

The chain is built from TRBV29-1 and TRBJ2-1; the D is unclear. Trimming removed 4 bases at V and 3 bases at J, with 10 bases between. Germline CDR1 is SQVTM and CDR2 is ANQGSEA. The CDR3 contains 13 residues. The CDR3 DNA reads TGCAGCGTTGCACCTAGGATCTACAATGAGCAGTTCTTC. Its protein is CSVAPRIYNEQFF.

The chain couples TRBV7-2 to TRBJ2-1, with D possibly being TRBD2 (6 bases). CDR3 size: 14 residues. Trimming removed 5 bases from V and 6 bases from J, with 14 bases in between. Germline CDR1 is SGHTA and CDR2 is FQGNSA. CDR3 in amino acids: CASSQIGTLNEQFF. DNA of the CDR3: TGTGCCAGCAGCCAGATCGGGACTCTCAATGAGCAGTTCTTC. Filled out from reference TRBV7-2 and TRBJ2-1, the complete variable domain reads GAGVSQSPSNKVTEKGKDVELRCDPISGHTALYWYRQSLGQGLEFLIYFQGNSAPDKSGLPSDRFSAERTGGSVSTLTIQRTQQEDSAVYLCASSQIGTLNEQFFGPGTRLTVL.

There are a few counts of this clone. The chain is built from TRBV7-2 and TRBJ1-6, with TRBD1 as a possible D gene (6 bases). In germline, CDR1 is SGHTA, CDR2 FQGNSA. Trimming shortened V by 1 base and J by 10 bases, and 14 bases separated the two germline ends. This CDR3 has 15 amino acids. CDR3 protein: CASSLDSGALSPLHF. The CDR3 nucleotides are TGTGCCAGCAGCTTAGATTCAGGGGCCCTCTCACCCCTCCACTTT.

This chain joins TRBV4-3 and TRBJ2-1; D gene uncertain. Trimming pared 0 bases from V and 5 bases from J, leaving 11 bases between. CDR1 and CDR2 from the germline V gene are LGHNA and YSLEER. The CDR3 runs 15 residues. CDR3 DNA: TGCGCCAGCAGCCAAGATGTTCTAGGGAACAATGAGCAGTTCTTC. Residues: CASSQDVLGNNEQFF.

The chain is built from TRBV9 and TRBJ2-2; D is unclear. This CDR3 is 16 amino acids long. Looked up from germline, CDR1 is SGDLS and CDR2 is YYNGEE. Trimming removed 0 bases at V and 0 bases at J, with 9 bases between. The CDR3 protein is CASSVEGFANTGELFF. CDR3 in DNA: TGTGCCAGCAGCGTAGAAGGGTTCGCGAACACCGGGGAGCTGTTTTTT. The full variable domain, in which reference TRBV9 and TRBJ2-2 provide the parts outside the CDR3, is DSGVTQTPKHLITATGQRVTLRCSPRSGDLSVYWYQQSLDQGLQFLIQYYNGEERAKGNILERFSAQQFPDLHSELNLSSLELGDSALYFCASSVEGFANTGELFFGEGSRLTVL.

The chain employs TRBV7-8 and TRBJ2-4, with D perhaps assigned TRBD1 or TRBD2 (5 bases each). The CDR3 is 18 amino acids. V dropped 3 bases and J dropped 0 bases, with 18 bases sitting between them. Germline loops: CDR1 SGHVS, CDR2 FQNEAQ. The CDR3 region has the DNA TGTGCCAGCAGCTTCGGTGGGGCTAGCTCCTTAGCCAAAAACATTCAGTACTTC. Its protein product is CASSFGGASSLAKNIQYF. The complete variable domain, with remaining parts taken from reference TRBV7-8 and TRBJ2-4, reads GAGVSQSPRYKVAKRGQDVALRCDPISGHVSLFWYQQALGQGPEFLTYFQNEAQLDKSGLPSDRFFAERPEGSVSTLKIQRTQQEDSAVYLCASSFGGASSLAKNIQYFGAGTRLSVL.

V and J are TRBV19 and TRBJ2-6; D unresolved. The germline V and J ends were trimmed by 6 bases and 0 bases, with 6 bases remaining between them. The CDR3 has 14 amino acids. CDR1 is LNHDA, CDR2 SQIVND, per germline (reference sequence). CDR3 region: CASSADSGANVLTF. CDR3 DNA sequence: TGTGCCAGTAGCGCAGACTCTGGGGCCAACGTCCTGACTTTC.

This clone was seen a handful of times. The rearrangement joins TRBV10-2 to TRBJ2-2, with D unresolved. The V end was cut by 1 base, the J end by 6 bases, with 15 bases between. Germline lookup yields CDR1 WSHSY and CDR2 SAAADI. The CDR3 covers 16 residues. CDR3 nucleotide sequence: TGCGCCAGCAGTGAGTTTCTAGACGACCGGGCCGGGGAGCTGTTTTTT. This gives the protein CASSEFLDDRAGELFF.

This clone occurred a few times. This chain links TRBV4-3 with TRBJ2-4, with TRBD1 as a possible D gene (5 bases). The CDR3 covers 16 residues. V shed 0 bases and J shed 1 base, with 10 bases lying between them. Germline CDR1 reads LGHNA; CDR2 reads YSLEER. The CDR3 coding sequence is TGCGCCAGCAGCCAAGATCAGGGAATGGCCAAAAACATTCAGTACTTC. Translation: CASSQDQGMAKNIQYF.

Comment on this clone: This CDR3 is also generated by other DNA sequences in the sample. The chain carries TRBV23-1 and TRBJ1-2, with D possibly matching TRBD1 (5 bases). TRBV23-1 is an ORF; its function is uncertain. The V end lost 0 bases, the J end lost 6 bases, and 14 bases lay between the germline ends. CDR3 length: 15 amino acids. The CDR3 sequence: CASSQSFPGRNGYTF. The CDR3 nucleotides read TGCGCCAGCAGTCAATCGTTCCCAGGGAGGAATGGCTACACCTTC.

The chain couples TRBV9 to TRBJ1-2, with 8 bases aligning to TRBD1. The germline V gene encodes CDR1 SGDLS and CDR2 YYNGEE. The CDR3 totals 17 residues. The ends lost 0 bases at V and 2 bases at J; junction bases unmatched: 9. In nucleotides, the CDR3 is TGTGCCAGCAGCGTAGCAGGGGGCCGCGAGGGGAACTATGGCTACACCTTC. Residues: CASSVAGGREGNYGYTF.

This clone has only a few counts. The chain recombines TRBV11-3 with TRBJ2-1, with 9 nucleotides matching TRBD2. The junction had 5 bases not matched to a gene; V was cut back by 7 bases and J by 1 base. Germline V gives CDR1 SGHNT, CDR2 YENEEA. This CDR3 is built from 15 residues. Written as DNA, the CDR3 is TGTGCCAGCAAAAAGCGGGGGGAGTCCTACAATGAGCAGTTCTTC. As protein: CASKKRGESYNEQFF.